This T cell receptor beta chain is drawn from a study of T cell repertoires in cytomegalovirus infection. Looking at the study overall: Public TCR beta signatures indicated both CMV infection and matching HLA type.

TCRdb ran MiXCR on the reads and lists one entry per CDR3 protein. Here the sample spans under 350,000 distinct CDR3 sequences, roughly 9.5% being singletons. Whole-study findings and limits: Totalled public TCR beta family frequency picked out people who carried CMV plus the relevant HLA. Dominant in the ex vivo response were TCR beta clonotypes restricted by HLA-C and specific for CMV.

On this clonotype: The antigen is not known. Its ends do not fully match the called genes, so a read error is possible.

Source material: PBMCs. The sequence was collected from a human donor in good health (CMV status not recorded). Some clones in this sample may be carry-over from other donors' samples.

CDR3 sequence: CASSLRQGGYVQYF. CDR3 DNA: TGTGCCAGCAGCTTACGTCAAGGGGGCTACGTGCAGTACTTC. V and J are TRBV7-2 and TRBJ2-7; 7 bases match TRBD1. The CDR3 covers 14 residues. Germline lookup yields CDR1 SGHTA and CDR2 FQGNSA.